This entry lists 6 T cell receptor beta chains sequenced from one sample in a study of blood T cell repertoires in COVID-19. Method: immunoSEQ multiplex PCR; TCRdb's copy keeps in-frame clones and lacks some. Here the sample spans about 310,000 clones, approximately 89% being singletons. The sample comprised PBMCs or T cells enriched from blood (not recorded which). These receptors were obtained from a woman aged 35 to 49 who had recovered from COVID-19.

The V and J genes are TRBV27 and TRBJ2-7, with 8 bases that match TRBD1. This CDR3 is 10 amino acids long. The junction had 3 bases not matched to a gene; V was cut back by 8 bases and J by 9 bases. The germline V gene encodes CDR1 MNHEY and CDR2 SMNVEV (reference sequence). For the CDR3, the DNA is TGTGCCAGCCCTGACAGGGGGCAGTACTTC. Residues: CASPDRGQYF.

The genes are TRBV4-3 and TRBJ2-1; possible D gene TRBD2, 5 bases. The CDR3 consists of 15 residues. The V gene's germline CDR1 is LGHNA and CDR2 YSLEER. Trimming took off 2 bases at V and 3 bases at J, with 11 bases between the two ends. The chain's CDR3 is CASSQLTAGYNEQFF. DNA of the CDR3: TGCGCCAGCAGCCAACTTACGGCGGGCTACAATGAGCAGTTCTTC.

The gene calls are TRBV2 and TRBJ2-7; TRBD1 aligns across 8 bases. V shed 3 bases and J 3 bases; nucleotides not matched to a gene: 1. The CDR3 contains 13 residues. Germline V CDR1 and CDR2: SNHLY, FYNNEI. CDR3 DNA sequence: TGTGCCAGCAGTGAGGACAGGGTCTACGAGCAGTACTTC. It yields the protein CASSEDRVYEQYF.

This rearrangement joins TRBV3-1 (or the pseudogene TRBV3-2) to TRBJ2-3, with TRBD2 matching 15 bases. Losses at the gene ends were 4 bases for V and 2 bases for J; bases not matched to a gene: 10. The CDR3 is 19 amino acids. Germline CDR1 LGHDT, CDR2 YNNKEL (reference sequence). CDR3 in amino acids: CASSRPGLAGGGITDTQYF. CDR3 nucleotides: TGTGCCAGCAGCCGTCCGGGACTAGCGGGAGGCGGGATCACAGATACGCAGTATTTT.

A note on this clone: Other DNA sequences from this sample encode an identical CDR3 as well. This chain uses TRBV7-2 with TRBJ1-2; tentative D call: TRBD1 (6 bases). Looked up from germline, CDR1 is SGHTA and CDR2 is FQGNSA. Between the trimmed V and J ends, which lost 0 bases and 0 bases, there was a span of 8 bases. The CDR3 sequence is 15 residues long. This CDR3 reads CASSLAGGSNYGYTF. Written as DNA, the CDR3 is TGTGCCAGCAGCTTAGCAGGGGGATCTAACTATGGCTACACCTTC.

This chain uses TRBV27 with TRBJ2-7; D may be TRBD1 (5 bases). V was pared by 5 bases and J by 6 bases, with 17 bases between. The CDR3 extends over 14 amino acids. Per the germline V gene, CDR1 is MNHEY and CDR2 is SMNVEV (reference sequence). CDR3: CASSPSPRAGEQYF. CDR3 in DNA: TGTGCCAGCAGTCCCTCCCCCAGGGCCGGCGAGCAGTACTTC.